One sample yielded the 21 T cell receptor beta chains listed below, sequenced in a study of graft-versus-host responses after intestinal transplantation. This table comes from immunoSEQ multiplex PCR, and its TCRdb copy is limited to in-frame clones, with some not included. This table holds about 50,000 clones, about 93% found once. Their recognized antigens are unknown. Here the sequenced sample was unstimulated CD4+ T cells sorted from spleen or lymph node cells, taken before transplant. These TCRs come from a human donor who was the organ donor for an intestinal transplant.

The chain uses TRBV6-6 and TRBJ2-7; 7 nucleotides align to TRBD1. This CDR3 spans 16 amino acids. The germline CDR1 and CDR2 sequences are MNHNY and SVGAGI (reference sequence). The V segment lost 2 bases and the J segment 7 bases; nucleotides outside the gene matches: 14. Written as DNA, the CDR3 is TGTGCCAGCAGTTACACAGGGGAAAGGGCATCTAGGGAGCAGTACTTC. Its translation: CASSYTGERASREQYF.

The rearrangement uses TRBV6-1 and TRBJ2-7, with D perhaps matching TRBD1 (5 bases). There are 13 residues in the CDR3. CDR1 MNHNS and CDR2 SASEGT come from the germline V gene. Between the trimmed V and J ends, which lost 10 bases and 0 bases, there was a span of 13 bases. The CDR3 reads CAIPGSNSYEQYF. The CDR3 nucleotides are TGTGCCATTCCAGGGTCGAACTCCTACGAGCAGTACTTC.

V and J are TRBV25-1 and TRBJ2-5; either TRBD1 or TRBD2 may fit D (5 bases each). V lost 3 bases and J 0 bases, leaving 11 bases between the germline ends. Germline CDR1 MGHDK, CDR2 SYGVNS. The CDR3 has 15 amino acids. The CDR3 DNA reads TGTGCCAGCAGTGACTCGTTGGGACACCAAGAGACCCAGTACTTC. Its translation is CASSDSLGHQETQYF.

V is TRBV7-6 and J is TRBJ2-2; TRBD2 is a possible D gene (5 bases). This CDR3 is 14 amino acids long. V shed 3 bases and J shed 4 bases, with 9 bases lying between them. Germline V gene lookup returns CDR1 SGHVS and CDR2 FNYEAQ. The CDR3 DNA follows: TGTGCCAGCAGCTTCAGCGGTCTCACCGGGGAGCTGTTTTTT. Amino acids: CASSFSGLTGELFF. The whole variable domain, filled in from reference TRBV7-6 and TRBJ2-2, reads GAGVSQSPRYKVTKRGQDVALRCDPISGHVSLYWYRQALGQGPEFLTYFNYEAQQDKSGLPNDRFSAERPEGSISTLTIQRTEQRDSAMYRCASSFSGLTGELFFGEGSRLTVL.

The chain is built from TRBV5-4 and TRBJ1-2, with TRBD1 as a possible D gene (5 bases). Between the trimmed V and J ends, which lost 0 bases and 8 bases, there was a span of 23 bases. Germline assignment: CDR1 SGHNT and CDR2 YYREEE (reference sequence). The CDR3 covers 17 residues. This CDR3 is CASSLAGAGSGRGGYTF. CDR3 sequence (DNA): TGTGCCAGCAGCTTGGCCGGGGCAGGATCCGGACGAGGAGGCTACACCTTC. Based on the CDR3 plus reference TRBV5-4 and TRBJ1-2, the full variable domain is ETGVTQSPTHLIKTRGQQVTLRCSSQSGHNTVSWYQQALGQGPQFIFQYYREEENGRGNFPPRFSGLQFPNYSSELNVNALELDDSALYLCASSLAGAGSGRGGYTFGSGTRLTVV.

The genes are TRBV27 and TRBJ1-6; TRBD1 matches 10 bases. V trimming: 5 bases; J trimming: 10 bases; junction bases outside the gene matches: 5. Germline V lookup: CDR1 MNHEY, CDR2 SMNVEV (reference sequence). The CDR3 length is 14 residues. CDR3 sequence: CASSLGTGVSPLHF. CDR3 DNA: TGTGCCAGCAGTCTAGGGACAGGGGTCTCACCCCTCCACTTT.

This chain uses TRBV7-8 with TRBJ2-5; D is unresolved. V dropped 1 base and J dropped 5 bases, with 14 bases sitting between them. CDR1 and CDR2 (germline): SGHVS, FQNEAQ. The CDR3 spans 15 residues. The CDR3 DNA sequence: TGTGCCAGCAGCTTAGTTGGTTTCGGCCGGGAGACCCAGTACTTC. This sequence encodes CASSLVGFGRETQYF.

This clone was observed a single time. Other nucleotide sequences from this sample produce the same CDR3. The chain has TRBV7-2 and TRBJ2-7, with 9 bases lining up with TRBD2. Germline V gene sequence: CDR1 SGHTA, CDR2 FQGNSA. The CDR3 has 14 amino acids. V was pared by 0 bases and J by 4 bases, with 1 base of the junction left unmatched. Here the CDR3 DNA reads TGTGCCAGCAGCTTAGCTAGCGGGAGTTACGAGCAGTACTTC. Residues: CASSLASGSYEQYF.

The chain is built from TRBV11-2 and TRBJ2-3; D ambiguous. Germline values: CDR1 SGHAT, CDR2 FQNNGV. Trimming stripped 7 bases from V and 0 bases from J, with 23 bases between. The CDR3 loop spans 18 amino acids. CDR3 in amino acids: CASNRYGSKYRSTDTQYF. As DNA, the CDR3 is TGTGCCAGCAACCGCTATGGTAGCAAATACAGAAGCACAGATACGCAGTATTTT.

This chain's CDR3 is CASSLDPGQQFF. CDR3 sequence (DNA): TGCGCCAGCAGCTTGGATCCGGGACAGCAGTTCTTC. This chain connects TRBV5-1 to TRBJ2-1, with D perhaps assigned TRBD1 or TRBD2 (5 bases each). Germline V gives CDR1 SGHRS, CDR2 YFSETQ. Trimming removed 0 bases from V and 11 bases from J, with 9 bases in between. This CDR3 comprises 12 residues.

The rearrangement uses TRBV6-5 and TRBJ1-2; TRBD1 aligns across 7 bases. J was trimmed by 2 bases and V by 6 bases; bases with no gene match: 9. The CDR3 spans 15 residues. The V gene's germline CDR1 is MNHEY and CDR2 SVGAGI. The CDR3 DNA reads TGTGCCAGCAGATCCCCGGGACAGCAAAACTATGGCTACACCTTC. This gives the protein CASRSPGQQNYGYTF.

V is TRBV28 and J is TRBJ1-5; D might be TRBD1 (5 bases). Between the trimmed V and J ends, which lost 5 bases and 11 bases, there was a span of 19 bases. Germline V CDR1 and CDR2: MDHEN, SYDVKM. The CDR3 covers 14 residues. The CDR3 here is CASSSPAGRRAQHF. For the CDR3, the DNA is TGTGCCAGCAGTAGCCCGGCAGGGAGGAGGGCCCAGCATTTT.

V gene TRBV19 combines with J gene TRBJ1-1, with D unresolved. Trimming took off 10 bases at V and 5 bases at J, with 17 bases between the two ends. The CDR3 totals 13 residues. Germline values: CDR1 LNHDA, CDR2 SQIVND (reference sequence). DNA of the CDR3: TGTGCCACCCATGAGAGGGTTGGGACTGAAGCTTTCTTT. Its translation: CATHERVGTEAFF.

The CDR3 protein is CASSRTSGTKQFF. Here the CDR3 DNA reads TGTGCCAGCAGCCGGACTAGCGGGACTAAGCAGTTCTTC. The chain uses TRBV11-3 and TRBJ2-1; 12 nucleotides line up with TRBD2. Germline-derived CDR1 and CDR2 are SGHNT and YENEEA. The V and J ends lost 5 bases and 11 bases, in that order; junction bases with no gene match: 4. CDR3 length: 13 residues.

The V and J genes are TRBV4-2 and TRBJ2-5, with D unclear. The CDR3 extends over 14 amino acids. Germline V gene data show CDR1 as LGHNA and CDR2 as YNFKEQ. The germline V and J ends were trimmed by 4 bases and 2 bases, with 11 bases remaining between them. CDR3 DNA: TGTGCCAGCAGCCTTAGTGGTTTGCAAGAGACCCAGTACTTC. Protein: CASSLSGLQETQYF.

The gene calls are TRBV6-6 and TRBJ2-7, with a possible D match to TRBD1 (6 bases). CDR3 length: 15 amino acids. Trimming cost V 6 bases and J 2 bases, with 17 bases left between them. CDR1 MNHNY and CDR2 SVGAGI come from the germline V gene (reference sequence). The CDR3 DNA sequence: TGTGCCAGCAGGGAATACAGGGCCCCTACCTACGAGCAGTACTTC. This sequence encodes CASREYRAPTYEQYF.

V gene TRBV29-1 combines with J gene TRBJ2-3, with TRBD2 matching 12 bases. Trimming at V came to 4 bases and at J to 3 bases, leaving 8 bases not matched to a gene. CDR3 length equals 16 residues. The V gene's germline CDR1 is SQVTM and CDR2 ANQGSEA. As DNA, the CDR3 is TGCAGCGTTGCCCTGACTAGCGGGAGAGGAACAGATACGCAGTATTTT. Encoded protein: CSVALTSGRGTDTQYF.

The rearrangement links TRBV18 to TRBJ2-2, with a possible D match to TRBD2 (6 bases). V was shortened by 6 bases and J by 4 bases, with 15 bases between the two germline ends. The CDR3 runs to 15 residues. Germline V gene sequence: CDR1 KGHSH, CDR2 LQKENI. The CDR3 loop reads CASSPVVAATGELFF. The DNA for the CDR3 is TGTGCCAGCTCCCCCGTCGTAGCGGCCACCGGGGAGCTGTTTTTT.

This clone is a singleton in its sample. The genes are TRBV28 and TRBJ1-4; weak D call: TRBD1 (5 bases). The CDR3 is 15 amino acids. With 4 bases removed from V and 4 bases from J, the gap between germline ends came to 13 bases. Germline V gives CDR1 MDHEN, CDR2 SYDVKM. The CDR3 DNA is TGTGCCAGCAGTTCCACAAGTCAGGGTAATGAAAAACTGTTTTTT. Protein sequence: CASSSTSQGNEKLFF.

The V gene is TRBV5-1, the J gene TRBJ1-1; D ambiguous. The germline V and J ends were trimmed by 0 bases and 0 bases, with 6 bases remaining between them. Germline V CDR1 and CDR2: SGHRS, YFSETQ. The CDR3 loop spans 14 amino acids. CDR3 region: CASSLGHLNTEAFF. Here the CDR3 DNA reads TGCGCCAGCAGCTTGGGGCACCTGAACACTGAAGCTTTCTTT.

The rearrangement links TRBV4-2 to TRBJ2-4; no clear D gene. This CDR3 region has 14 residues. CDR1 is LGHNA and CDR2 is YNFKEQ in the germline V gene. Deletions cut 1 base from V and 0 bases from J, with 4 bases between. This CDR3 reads CASSQAGAKNIQYF. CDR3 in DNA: TGTGCCAGCAGCCAAGCGGGAGCCAAAAACATTCAGTACTTC.